This T cell receptor beta chain was sequenced for a study of Ad26.COV2.S vaccination and SARS-CoV-2 variants. Sequencing used immunoSEQ multiplex PCR; TCRdb keeps in-frame clones, though not all of them. The sample includes just over 350,000 clones, roughly 81% seen only once; the top ten take about 3.3%. Regarding treatment: some 19 received Ad26.COV2.S at low or high dose, single or two shots; about 5 received placebo; per-sample allocation not given. At day 63 after the first vaccine or placebo injection, samples were drawn. The clonotype was recovered from a person aged 18-60 years who received the Ad26.COV2.S COVID-19 vaccine or a placebo. The sequenced sample was peripheral blood, obtained in a trial of Ad26.COV2.S vaccine versus placebo.

In DNA form, the CDR3 reads TGTGCCAGCAGCCCCAACGGCCTTACAGGGACCTATGGCTACACCTTC. It yields the protein CASSPNGLTGTYGYTF. The chain employs TRBV7-9 and TRBJ1-2, with D possibly TRBD1 on 6 matching bases. V was cut by 5 bases and J by 4 bases, with 20 bases left in between. The CDR3 spans 16 residues. Germline V gene data show CDR1 as SEHNR and CDR2 as FQNEAQ (reference sequence).